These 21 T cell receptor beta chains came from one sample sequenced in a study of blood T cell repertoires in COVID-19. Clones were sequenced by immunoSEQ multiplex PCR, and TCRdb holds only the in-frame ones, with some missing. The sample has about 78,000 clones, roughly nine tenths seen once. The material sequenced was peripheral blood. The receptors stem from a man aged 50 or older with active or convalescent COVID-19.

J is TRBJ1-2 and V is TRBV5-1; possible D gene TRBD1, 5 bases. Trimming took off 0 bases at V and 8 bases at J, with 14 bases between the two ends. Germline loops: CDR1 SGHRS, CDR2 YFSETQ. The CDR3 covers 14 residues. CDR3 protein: CASSLDWQGGGYTF. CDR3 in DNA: TGCGCCAGCAGCTTGGATTGGCAGGGAGGCGGCTACACCTTC. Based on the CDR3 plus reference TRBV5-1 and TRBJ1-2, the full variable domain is KAGVTQTPRYLIKTRGQQVTLSCSPISGHRSVSWYQQTPGQGLQFLFEYFSETQRNKGNFPGRFSGRQFSNSRSEMNVSTLELGDSALYLCASSLDWQGGGYTFGSGTRLTVV.

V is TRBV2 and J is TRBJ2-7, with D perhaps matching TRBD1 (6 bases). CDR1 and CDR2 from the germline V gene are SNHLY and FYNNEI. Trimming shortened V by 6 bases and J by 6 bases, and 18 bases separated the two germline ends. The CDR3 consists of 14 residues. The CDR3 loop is CASSPEGTSGEQYV. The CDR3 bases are TGTGCCAGCAGCCCAGAGGGGACATCCGGCGAGCAGTACGTC.

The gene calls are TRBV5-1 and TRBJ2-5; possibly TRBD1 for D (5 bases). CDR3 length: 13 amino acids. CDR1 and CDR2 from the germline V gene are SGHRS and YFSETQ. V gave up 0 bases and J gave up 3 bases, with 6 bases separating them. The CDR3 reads CASSLGTKETQYF. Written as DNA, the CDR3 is TGCGCCAGCAGCTTGGGGACAAAAGAGACCCAGTACTTC.

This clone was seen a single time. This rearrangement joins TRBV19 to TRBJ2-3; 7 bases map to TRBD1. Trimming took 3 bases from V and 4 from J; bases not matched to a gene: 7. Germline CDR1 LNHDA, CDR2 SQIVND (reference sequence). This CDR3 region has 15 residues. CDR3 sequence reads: CASSIRERGPDTQYF. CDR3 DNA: TGTGCCAGTAGTATTCGAGAGAGGGGGCCAGATACGCAGTATTTT.

The CDR3 sequence is CSASGTGNTEAFF. The CDR3 DNA reads as TGCAGTGCTAGTGGGACAGGGAACACTGAAGCTTTCTTT. The genes are TRBV20-1 and TRBJ1-1; 8 bases match TRBD1. CDR3 length equals 13 residues. The germline V gene encodes CDR1 DFQATT and CDR2 SNEGSKA (reference sequence). The ends lost 3 bases at V and 1 base at J; junction bases unmatched: 1.

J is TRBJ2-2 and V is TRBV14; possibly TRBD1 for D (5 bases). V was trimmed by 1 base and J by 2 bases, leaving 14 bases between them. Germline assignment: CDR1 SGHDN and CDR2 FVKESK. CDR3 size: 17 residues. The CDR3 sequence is CASSQVVDSLNTGELFF. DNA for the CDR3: TGTGCCAGCAGCCAAGTCGTTGACAGCCTAAACACCGGGGAGCTGTTTTTT.

The chain's CDR3 is CSVASGDSYNEQFF. The DNA for the CDR3 is TGCAGCGTCGCAAGCGGGGACTCCTACAATGAGCAGTTCTTC. The V and J genes are TRBV29-1 and TRBJ2-1; 7 bases line up with TRBD2. The length of the CDR3 is 14 residues. Germline values: CDR1 SQVTM, CDR2 ANQGSEA. With V trimmed by 6 bases and J by 0 bases, 5 bases remained unmatched.

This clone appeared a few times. CDR3 protein: CASSRVRGWANTEAFF. In DNA, the CDR3 is TGTGCCAGCAGCCGTGTCCGGGGATGGGCGAACACTGAAGCTTTCTTT. V usage is TRBV7-9 and J usage is TRBJ1-1; D ambiguous. Looked up from germline, CDR1 is SEHNR and CDR2 is FQNEAQ (reference sequence). The V gene lost 5 bases and the J gene lost 1 base, with 17 bases spanning the gap. This CDR3 has 16 residues.

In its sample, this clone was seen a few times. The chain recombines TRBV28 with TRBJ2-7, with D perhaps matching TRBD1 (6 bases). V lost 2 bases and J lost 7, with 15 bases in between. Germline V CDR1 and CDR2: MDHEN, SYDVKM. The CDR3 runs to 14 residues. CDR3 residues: CASSLGGPGQEQYF. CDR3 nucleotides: TGTGCCAGCAGTTTAGGGGGCCCGGGACAAGAGCAGTACTTC.

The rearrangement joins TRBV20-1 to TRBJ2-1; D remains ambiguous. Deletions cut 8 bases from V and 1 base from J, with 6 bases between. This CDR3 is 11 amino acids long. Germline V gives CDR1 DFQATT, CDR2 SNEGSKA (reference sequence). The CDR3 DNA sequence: TGCAGTCCCCTGTCCTACAATGAGCAGTTCTTC. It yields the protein CSPLSYNEQFF.

CDR3 amino acids: CASTRQGGGANVLTF. The CDR3, as DNA: TGTGCCAGCACCAGACAGGGTGGAGGGGCCAACGTCCTGACTTTC. The chain employs TRBV6-5 and TRBJ2-6, with TRBD1 matching over 7 bases. Trimming removed 7 bases from V and 4 bases from J; junction bases left unmatched: 7. The CDR3 is 15 residues long. Germline assignment: CDR1 MNHEY and CDR2 SVGAGI.

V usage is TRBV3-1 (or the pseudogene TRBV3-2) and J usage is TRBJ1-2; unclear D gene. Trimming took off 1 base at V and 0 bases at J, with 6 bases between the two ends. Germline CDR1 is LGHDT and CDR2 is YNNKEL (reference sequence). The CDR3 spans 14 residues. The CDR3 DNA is TGTGCCAGCAGCCAAGTCACTCCTAACTATGGCTACACCTTC. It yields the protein CASSQVTPNYGYTF.

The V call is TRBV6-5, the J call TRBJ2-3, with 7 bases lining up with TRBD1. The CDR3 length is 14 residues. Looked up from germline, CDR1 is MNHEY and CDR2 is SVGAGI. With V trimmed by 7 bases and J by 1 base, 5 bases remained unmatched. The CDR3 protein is CASMTGLRTDTQYF. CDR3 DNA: TGTGCCAGCATGACAGGGCTCCGCACAGATACGCAGTATTTT.

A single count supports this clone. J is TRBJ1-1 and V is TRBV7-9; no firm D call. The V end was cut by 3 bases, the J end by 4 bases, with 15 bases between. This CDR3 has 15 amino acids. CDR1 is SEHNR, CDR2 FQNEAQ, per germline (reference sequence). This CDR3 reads CASSFSSGVGTEAFF. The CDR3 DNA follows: TGTGCCAGCAGCTTTTCCAGCGGGGTGGGCACTGAAGCTTTCTTT.

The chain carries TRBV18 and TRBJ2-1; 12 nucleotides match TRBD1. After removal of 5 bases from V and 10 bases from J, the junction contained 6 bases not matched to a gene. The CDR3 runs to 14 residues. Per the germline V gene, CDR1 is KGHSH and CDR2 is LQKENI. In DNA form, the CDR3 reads TGTGCCAGCTCATCGGGACAGGGGGCTCGGGAGCAGTTCTTC. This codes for CASSSGQGAREQFF.

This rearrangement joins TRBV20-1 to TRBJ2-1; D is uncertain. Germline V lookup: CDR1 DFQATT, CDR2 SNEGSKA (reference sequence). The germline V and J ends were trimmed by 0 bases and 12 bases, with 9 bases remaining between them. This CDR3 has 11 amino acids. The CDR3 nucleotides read TGCAGTGCTAGAGATTCCACGGGGCAGTTCTTC. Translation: CSARDSTGQFF.

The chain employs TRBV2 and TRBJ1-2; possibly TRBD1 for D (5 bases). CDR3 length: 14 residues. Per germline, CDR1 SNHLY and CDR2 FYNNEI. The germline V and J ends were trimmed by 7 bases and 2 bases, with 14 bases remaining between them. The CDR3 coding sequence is TGTGCCAGCAATGCAGGGCGCGTGAACTATGGCTACACCTTC. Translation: CASNAGRVNYGYTF.

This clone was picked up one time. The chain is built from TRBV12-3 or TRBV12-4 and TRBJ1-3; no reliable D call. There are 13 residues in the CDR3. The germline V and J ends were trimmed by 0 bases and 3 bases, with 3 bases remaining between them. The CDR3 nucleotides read TGTGCCAGCAGTTTAGCCGTTGGAAACACCATATATTTT. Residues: CASSLAVGNTIYF.

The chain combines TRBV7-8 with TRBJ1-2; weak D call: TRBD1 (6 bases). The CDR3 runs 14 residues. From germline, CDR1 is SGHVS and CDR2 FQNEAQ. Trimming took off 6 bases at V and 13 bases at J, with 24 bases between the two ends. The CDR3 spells CASSPSDRPYSGTF. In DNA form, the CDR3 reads TGTGCCAGCAGTCCATCGGACAGACCCTACTCCGGCACCTTC.

As DNA, the CDR3 is TGTGCCATAGGGGAGGGTCCCGCTGGAAACACCATATATTTT. It encodes CAIGEGPAGNTIYF. This chain uses TRBV10-3 with TRBJ1-3; D possibly corresponds to TRBD1 (5 bases). Germline V gene sequence: CDR1 ENHRY, CDR2 SYGVKD. The CDR3 length is 14 residues. Trimming left V 9 bases short and J 2 bases short, with 14 bases between.

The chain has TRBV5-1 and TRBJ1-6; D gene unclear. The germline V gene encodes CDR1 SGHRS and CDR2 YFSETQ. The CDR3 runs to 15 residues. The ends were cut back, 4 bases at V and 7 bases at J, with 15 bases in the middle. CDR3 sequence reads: CASSVSGNVNSPLHF. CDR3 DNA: TGCGCCAGCAGCGTAAGCGGGAACGTCAATTCACCCCTCCACTTT.